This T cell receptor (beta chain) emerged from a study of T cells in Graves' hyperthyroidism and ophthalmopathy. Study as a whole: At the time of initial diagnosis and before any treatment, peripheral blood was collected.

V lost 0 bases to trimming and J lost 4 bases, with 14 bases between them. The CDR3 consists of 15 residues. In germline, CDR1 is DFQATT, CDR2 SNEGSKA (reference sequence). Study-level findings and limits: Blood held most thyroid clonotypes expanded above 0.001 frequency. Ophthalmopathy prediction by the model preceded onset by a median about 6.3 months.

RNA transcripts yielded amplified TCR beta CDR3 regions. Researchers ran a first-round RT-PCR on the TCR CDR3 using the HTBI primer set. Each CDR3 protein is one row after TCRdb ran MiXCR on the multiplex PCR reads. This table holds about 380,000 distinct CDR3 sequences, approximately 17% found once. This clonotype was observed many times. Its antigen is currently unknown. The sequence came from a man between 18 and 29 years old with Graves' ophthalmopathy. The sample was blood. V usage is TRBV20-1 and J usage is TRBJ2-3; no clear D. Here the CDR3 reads CSARDGVVNPDTQYF. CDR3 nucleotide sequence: TGCAGTGCTAGAGATGGAGTAGTTAATCCAGATACGCAGTATTTT.